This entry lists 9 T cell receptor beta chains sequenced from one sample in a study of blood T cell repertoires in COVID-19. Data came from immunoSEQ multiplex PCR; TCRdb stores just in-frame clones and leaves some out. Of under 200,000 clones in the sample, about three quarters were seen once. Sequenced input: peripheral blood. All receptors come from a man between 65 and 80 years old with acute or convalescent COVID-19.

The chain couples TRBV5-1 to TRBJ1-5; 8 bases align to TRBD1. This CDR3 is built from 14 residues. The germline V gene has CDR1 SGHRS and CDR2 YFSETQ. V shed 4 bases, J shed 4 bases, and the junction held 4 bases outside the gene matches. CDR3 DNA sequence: TGCGCCAGCAGCCCCACAGGGGGGAATCAGCCCCAGCATTTT. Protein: CASSPTGGNQPQHF.

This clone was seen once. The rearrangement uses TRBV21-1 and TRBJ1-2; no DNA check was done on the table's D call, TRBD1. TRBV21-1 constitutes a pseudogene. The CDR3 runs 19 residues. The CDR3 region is CASSMVLPECTGGAEGYTF. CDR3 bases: TGTGCCAGCAGCATGGTGCTCCCTGAGTGTACAGGGGGCGCAGAGGGCTACACCTTC.

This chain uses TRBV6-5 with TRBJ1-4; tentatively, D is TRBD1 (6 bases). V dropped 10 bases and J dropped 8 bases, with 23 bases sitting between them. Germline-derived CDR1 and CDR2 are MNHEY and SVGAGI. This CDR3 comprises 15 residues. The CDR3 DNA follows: TGTGCCACGACCCCCGTTGGGGGCGCTGGGGAAAAACTGTTTTTT. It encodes CATTPVGGAGEKLFF.

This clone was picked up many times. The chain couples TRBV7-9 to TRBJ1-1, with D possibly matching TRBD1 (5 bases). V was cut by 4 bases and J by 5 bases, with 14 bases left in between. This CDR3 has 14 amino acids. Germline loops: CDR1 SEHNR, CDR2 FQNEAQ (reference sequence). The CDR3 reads CASSYTSRGTEAFF. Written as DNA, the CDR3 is TGTGCCAGCAGCTACACTTCAAGGGGAACTGAAGCTTTCTTT. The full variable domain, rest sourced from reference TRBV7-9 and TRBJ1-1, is DTGVSQNPRHKITKRGQNVTFRCDPISEHNRLYWYRQTLGQGPEFLTYFQNEAQLEKSRLLSDRFSAERPKGSFSTLEIQRTEQGDSAMYLCASSYTSRGTEAFFGQGTRLTVV.

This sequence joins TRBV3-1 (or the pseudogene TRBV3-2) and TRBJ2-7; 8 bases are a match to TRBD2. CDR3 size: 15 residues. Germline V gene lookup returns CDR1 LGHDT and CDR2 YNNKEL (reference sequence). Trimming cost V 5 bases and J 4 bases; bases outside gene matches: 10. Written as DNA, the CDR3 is TGTGCCAGCAGCTACAATAGCGGGAAAGTATACGAGCAGTACTTC. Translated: CASSYNSGKVYEQYF.

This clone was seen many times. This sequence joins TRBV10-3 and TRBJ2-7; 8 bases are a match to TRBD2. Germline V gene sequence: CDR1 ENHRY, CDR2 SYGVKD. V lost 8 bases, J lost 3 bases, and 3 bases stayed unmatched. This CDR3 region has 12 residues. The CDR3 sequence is CAIAGGDYEQYF. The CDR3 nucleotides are TGTGCCATCGCGGGGGGAGACTACGAGCAGTACTTC.

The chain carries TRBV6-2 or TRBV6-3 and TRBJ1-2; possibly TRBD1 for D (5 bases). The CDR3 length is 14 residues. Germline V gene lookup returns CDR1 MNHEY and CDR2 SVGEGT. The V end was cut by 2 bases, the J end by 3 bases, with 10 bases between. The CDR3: CASSYDQGYYGYTF. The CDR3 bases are TGTGCCAGCAGTTACGACCAGGGATACTATGGCTACACCTTC.

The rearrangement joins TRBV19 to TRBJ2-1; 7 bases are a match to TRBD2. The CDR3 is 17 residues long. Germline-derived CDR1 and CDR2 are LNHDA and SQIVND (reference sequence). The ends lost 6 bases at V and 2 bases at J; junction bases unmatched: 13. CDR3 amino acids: CASRGGVHRGAYNEQFF. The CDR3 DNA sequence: TGTGCCAGTAGGGGTGGCGTTCACCGGGGGGCCTACAATGAGCAGTTCTTC.

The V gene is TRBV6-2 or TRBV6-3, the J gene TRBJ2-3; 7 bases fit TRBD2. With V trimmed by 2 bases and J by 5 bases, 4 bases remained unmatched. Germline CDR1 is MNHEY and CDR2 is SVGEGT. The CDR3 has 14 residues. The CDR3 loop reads CASSYGRDGDTQYF. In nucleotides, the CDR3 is TGTGCCAGCAGTTACGGGAGGGATGGAGATACGCAGTATTTT.